This TCR beta chain was observed in a study of vaccination and CD4 T cells after COVID-19. For the study at large: Investigators took post-vaccine samples a median roughly 72 days after dose two, within a range of 14 to 241. Overlapping peptides of the spike proteins of SARS-CoV-2, HCoV-NL63, HCoV-OC43 and HCoV-229E were used for cell stimulation. Cultures that served as controls received a CEFX pool, an HIV-1 Nef pool, or no peptide.

The CDR3 covers 15 residues. In germline, CDR1 is SGHTA, CDR2 FQGTGA. Trimming removed 5 bases at V and 0 bases at J, with 13 bases between. An Oncomine TCR Beta short-read assay was used to sequence the DNA from cultured CD4+ T cells. TCRdb reprocessed the PCR reads via MiXCR and lists one record per CDR3 protein. The sample lists roughly 16,000 distinct CDR3 sequences, under 50% seen once, with approximately 13% in the top ten. Treatment described: roughly 11-day PBMC culture with coronavirus spike peptide pools or control peptides (ViraFEST assay). A word on this clonotype: What it binds is not known.

The chain recombines TRBV7-3 with TRBJ1-2; unclear D gene. Sequencing was carried out using CD4+ T cells from blood, cultured in vitro. This TCR came from a human donor who had recovered from COVID-19. This CDR3 is CASSPTSLTNYGYTF. The CDR3 nucleotides read TGTGCCAGCAGCCCGACATCCTTGACTAACTATGGCTACACCTTC.